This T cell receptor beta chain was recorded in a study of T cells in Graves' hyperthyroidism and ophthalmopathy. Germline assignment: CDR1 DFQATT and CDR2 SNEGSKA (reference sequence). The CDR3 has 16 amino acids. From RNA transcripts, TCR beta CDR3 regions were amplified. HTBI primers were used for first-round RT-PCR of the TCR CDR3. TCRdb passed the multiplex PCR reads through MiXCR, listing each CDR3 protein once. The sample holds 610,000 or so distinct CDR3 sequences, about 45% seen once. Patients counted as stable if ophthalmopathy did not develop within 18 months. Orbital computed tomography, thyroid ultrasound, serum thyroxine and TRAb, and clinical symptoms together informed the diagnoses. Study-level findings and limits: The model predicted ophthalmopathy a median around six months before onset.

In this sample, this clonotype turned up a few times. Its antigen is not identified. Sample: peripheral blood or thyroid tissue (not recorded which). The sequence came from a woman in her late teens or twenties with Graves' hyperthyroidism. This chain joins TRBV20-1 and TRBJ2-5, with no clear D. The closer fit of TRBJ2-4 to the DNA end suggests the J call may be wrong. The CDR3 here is CSARDLRITAGNIQYF. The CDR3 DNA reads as TGCAGTGCTAGAGATCTGAGAATTACCGCCGGAAACATTCAGTACTTC.